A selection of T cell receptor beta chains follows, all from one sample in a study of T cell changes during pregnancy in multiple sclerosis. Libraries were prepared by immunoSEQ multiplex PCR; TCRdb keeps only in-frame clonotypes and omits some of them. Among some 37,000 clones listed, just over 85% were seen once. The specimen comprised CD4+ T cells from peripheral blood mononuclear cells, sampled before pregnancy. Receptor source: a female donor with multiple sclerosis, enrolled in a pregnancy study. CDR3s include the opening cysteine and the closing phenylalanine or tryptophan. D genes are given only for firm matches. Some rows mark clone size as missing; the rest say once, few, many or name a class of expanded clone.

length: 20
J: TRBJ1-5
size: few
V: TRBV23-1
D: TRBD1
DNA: TGCGCCAGCAGTCAATCCACCCCAGGCTACAGGGGGCACTTAAATCAGCCCCAGCATTTT
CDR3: CASSQSTPGYRGHLNQPQHF

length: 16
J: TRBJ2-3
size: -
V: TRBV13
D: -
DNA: TGTGCCAGCAGCTTGGCTCACCCTAGCGACACAGATACGCAGTATTTT
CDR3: CASSLAHPSDTDTQYF

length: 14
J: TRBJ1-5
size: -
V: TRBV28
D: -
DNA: TGTGCCAGCAGTCCGAACATTGTCGATCAGCCCCAGCATTTT
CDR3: CASSPNIVDQPQHF

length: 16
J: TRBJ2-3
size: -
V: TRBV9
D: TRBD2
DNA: TGTGCCAGCAGCTTAGAGAGCGGGAGTTTATCAGATACGCAGTATTTT
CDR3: CASSLESGSLSDTQYF

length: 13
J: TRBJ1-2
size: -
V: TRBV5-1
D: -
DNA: TGCGCCAGCAGCCCTGAGAAGGGGGGGGGCTACACCTTC
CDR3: CASSPEKGGGYTF

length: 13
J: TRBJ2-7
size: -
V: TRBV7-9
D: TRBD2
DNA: TGTGCCAGCAGCCCCGGGGGGGACTACGAGCAGTACTTC
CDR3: CASSPGGDYEQYF

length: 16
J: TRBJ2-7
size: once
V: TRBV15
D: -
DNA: TGTGCCACCAGTAAAGGTAAAGTGGCAGGGGTCTACGAGCAGTACTTC
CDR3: CATSKGKVAGVYEQYF

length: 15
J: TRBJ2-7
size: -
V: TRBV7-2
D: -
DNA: TGTGCCAGCAGCCTTGATGCGGCAATCGCCTACGAGCAGTACTTC
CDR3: CASSLDAAIAYEQYF

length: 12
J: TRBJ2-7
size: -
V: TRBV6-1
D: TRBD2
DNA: TGTGCCACGCGGGGACTAGCCCGGGAGCAGTACTTC
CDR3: CATRGLAREQYF

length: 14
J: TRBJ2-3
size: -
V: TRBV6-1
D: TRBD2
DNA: TGTGCCAGCAGTTTAGCGGGGTTCACAGATACGCAGTATTTT
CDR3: CASSLAGFTDTQYF

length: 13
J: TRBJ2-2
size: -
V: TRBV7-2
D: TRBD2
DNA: TGTGCCACTCTAGCGGGATCGGTCGGGGAGCTGTTTTTT
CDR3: CATLAGSVGELFF

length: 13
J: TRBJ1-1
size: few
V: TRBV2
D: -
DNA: TGTGCCAGCAGCAACACAGGTGGAACTGAAGCTTTCTTT
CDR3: CASSNTGGTEAFF

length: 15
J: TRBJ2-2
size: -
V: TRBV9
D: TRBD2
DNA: TGTGCCAGCAGCACCTCTAGCGGGGCTACCGGGGAGCTGTTTTTT
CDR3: CASSTSSGATGELFF

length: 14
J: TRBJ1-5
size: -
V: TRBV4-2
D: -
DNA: TGTGCCAGCTCCAAGTCGGGAACCGATCAGCCCCAGCATTTT
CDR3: CASSKSGTDQPQHF

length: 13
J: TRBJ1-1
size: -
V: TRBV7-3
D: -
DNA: TGTGCCAGCAGCTTACAGGGAAACACTGAAGCTTTCTTT
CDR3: CASSLQGNTEAFF

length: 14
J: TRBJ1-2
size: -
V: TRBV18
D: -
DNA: TGTGCCAGCTCACCCCCGCCAGGGTCCGGTGGCTACACCTTC
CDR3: CASSPPPGSGGYTF

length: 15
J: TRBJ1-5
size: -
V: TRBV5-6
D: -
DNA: TGTGCCAGCAGCTTGGCTGGGACACCCGTTCAGCCCCAGCATTTT
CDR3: CASSLAGTPVQPQHF

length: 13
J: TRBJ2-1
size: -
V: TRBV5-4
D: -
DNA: TGTGCCAGCAGCTTGGTCAGGGAAGGTGAGCAGTTCTTC
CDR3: CASSLVREGEQFF

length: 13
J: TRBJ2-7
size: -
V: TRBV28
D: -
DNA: TGTGCCAGCAGTCGGACGGGGACCTACGAGCAGTACTTC
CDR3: CASSRTGTYEQYF

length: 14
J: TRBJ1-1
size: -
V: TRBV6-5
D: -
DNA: TGTGCCAGCAGTTACCAGGGGTTGGGCACTGAAGCTTTCTTT
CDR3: CASSYQGLGTEAFF

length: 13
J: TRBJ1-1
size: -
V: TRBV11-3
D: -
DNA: TGTGCCAGCAGCTCCGGACAGAACACTGAAGCTTTCTTT
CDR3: CASSSGQNTEAFF

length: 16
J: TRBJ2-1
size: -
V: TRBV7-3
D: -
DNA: TGTGCCAGCAGCTTAACCGGCGGGACCTCCTACAATGAGCAGTTCTTC
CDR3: CASSLTGGTSYNEQFF